This T cell receptor beta chain was sequenced in a study of CD8 T cells in Susac syndrome. Whole-study findings and limits: The study's TCR sequencing and HLA analysis covered a relatively small number of individuals, and the study acknowledged this.

In the case of this clonotype: The antigen remains unidentified.

The CDR3 spans 15 residues. CDR1 and CDR2 from the germline V gene are DFQATT and SNEGSKA (reference sequence). V lost 1 base to trimming and J lost 2 bases; unmatched junction nucleotides: 5. RNA, at about 0.45 to 1 ug, was reverse transcribed with random hexamers. It was immunoSEQ multiplex PCR that amplified TCR beta CDR3 across 54 Vbeta and 13 Jbeta. TCRdb re-called the immunoSEQ multiplex PCR reads with MiXCR, one entry per CDR3 protein. The sample carries about 120,000 distinct CDR3 sequences, roughly 92% recorded once. The TCR was taken from a human donor in good health. The V and J genes are TRBV20-1 and TRBJ2-1, with TRBD2 identical over 7 bases. Sequencing was done on a sample of CD8+ T cells from PBMCs. The CDR3 sequence is CSARVGGGAYNEQFF. CDR3 sequence (DNA): TGCAGTGCTAGAGTCGGGGGAGGGGCCTACAATGAGCAGTTCTTC.